Reported below is one T cell receptor beta chain. What it binds is not known. Described time point: week 47, end of study. Doses consisted of 300 ug of mutant IDH1 20-mer peptide each, paired with topical imiquimod. The data derive from a study of a mutant IDH1 vaccine in newly diagnosed glioma. Across the study: Before enrollment, patients got radiotherapy alone, temozolomide alone, or mostly the combination. V12 corresponded to week 35 and V13 to week 47.

The germline CDR1 and CDR2 sequences are SGHTA and FQGTGA. V was clipped by 4 bases and J by 5 bases; unmatched bases: 7. This CDR3 contains 17 residues. Assay: immunoSEQ multiplex PCR; the TCRdb copy retains only in-frame clones and omits some. There are fewer than 95,000 clones in the sample; roughly four fifths occur only once, and 5% to 6.5% lies in the top ten. Findings of the study overall: Overall, about 92% of patients had vaccine-induced immune responses.

The chain employs TRBV7-3 and TRBJ2-2, with TRBD2 matching over 13 bases. The TCR sequence derives from a man in his forties with glioma. This sample comprised PBMCs, obtained from a glioma patient whose treatment included an IDH1 peptide vaccine. The CDR3 here is CASSSSLAGGRTGELFF. The DNA of the CDR3 is TGTGCCAGCAGCTCGTCACTAGCGGGAGGGCGTACCGGGGAGCTGTTTTTT.